The rows below give T cell receptor beta chains drawn from one sample of a study of Graves' ophthalmopathy and Graves' hyperthyroidism. TCRdb redid the calling of the multiplex PCR reads with MiXCR, one entry per CDR3 protein. Of about 370,000 distinct CDR3 sequences in the sample, roughly 18% were seen once. Source material: peripheral blood. These receptors were collected from a young woman with Graves' ophthalmopathy. Both conserved end residues are part of each CDR3. D genes are given only for firm matches. Size is omitted from some rows. Given values are once, few, many or a class for expanded clones.

J | size | V | D | CDR3 | DNA
TRBJ1-2 | many | TRBV20-1 | - | CSAPNARSGTF | TGCAGTGCCCCGAATGCCCGGTCTGGCACCTTC
TRBJ2-5 | - | TRBV29-1 | TRBD2 | CSGTSSETQYF | TGCAGCGGGACTAGCTCAGAGACCCAGTACTTC
TRBJ2-5 | many | TRBV10-3 | - | CAIKGGVNSQETQYF | TGTGCCATCAAGGGCGGTGTCAACTCGCAAGAGACCCAGTACTTC
TRBJ2-4 | many | TRBV20-1 | - | CSATTVWNIQYF | TGCAGTGCGACGACAGTTTGGAACATTCAGTACTTC
TRBJ2-7 | - | TRBV12-3/TRBV12-4 | - | CASSLNGPLGSPGHYEQYF | TGTGCCAGCAGTTTAAATGGCCCGCTCGGCAGTCCAGGACACTACGAGCAGTACTTC
TRBJ2-5 | few | TRBV11-2 | - | CASSSPWSRETQYF | TGTGCCAGCAGCTCCCCTTGGAGTCGGGAGACCCAGTACTTC
TRBJ1-1 | many | TRBV19 | - | CASSIGARGLNTEAFF | TGTGCCAGTAGTATAGGGGCCAGGGGCCTGAACACTGAAGCTTTCTTT
TRBJ1-1 | - | TRBV11-3 | - | CASSLAGFEAFF | TGTGCCAGCAGCTTAGCTGGTTTTGAAGCTTTCTTT
TRBJ2-7 | many | TRBV28 | TRBD2 | CASSLGAPGLAGGEQYF | TGTGCCAGCAGTTTGGGGGCCCCCGGACTAGCGGGTGGCGAGCAGTACTTC
TRBJ2-6 | many | TRBV11-2 | - | CASSLEGKSGANVLTF | TGTGCCAGCAGCTTAGAGGGGAAATCTGGGGCCAACGTCCTGACTTTC
TRBJ1-5 | many | TRBV12-3/TRBV12-4 | - | CASSLEPQPQHF | TGTGCCAGCAGTTTGGAGCCCCAGCCCCAGCATTTT
TRBJ1-1 | many | TRBV19 | - | CASSIFGASEAFF | TGTGCCAGTAGTATTTTTGGGGCCAGCGAAGCTTTCTTT
TRBJ2-7 | many | TRBV30 | - | CAWKGEQVTYEQYF | TGTGCCTGGAAGGGTGAACAGGTAACCTACGAGCAGTACTTC
TRBJ2-7 | many | TRBV28 | - | CASRPPRQFYEQYF | TGTGCCAGCAGACCGCCCCGGCAGTTCTACGAGCAGTACTTC
TRBJ2-5 | many | TRBV29-1 | - | CSVLQPPARETQYF | TGCAGCGTGTTACAGCCCCCAGCGAGGGAGACCCAGTACTTC
TRBJ2-2 | many | TRBV9 | - | CASSAGLGINTGELFF | TGTGCCAGCAGCGCTGGCTTAGGGATTAACACCGGGGAGCTGTTTTTT
TRBJ1-2 | - | TRBV28 | TRBD1 | CASSSGGVNYGYTF | TGTGCCAGCAGCTCAGGGGGCGTAAACTATGGCTACACCTTC
TRBJ2-7 | many | TRBV7-2 | - | CASSLRGLKPEQYF | TGTGCCAGCAGCTTACGGGGACTCAAACCTGAGCAGTACTTC
TRBJ2-7 | many | TRBV7-9 | - | CASSLEWDGYEQYF | TGTGCCAGCAGCCTCGAATGGGACGGCTACGAGCAGTACTTC
TRBJ2-5 | many | TRBV7-2 | TRBD2 | CASSSSSGRALYF | TGTGCCAGCAGCTCATCTAGCGGGAGGGCACTGTACTTC
TRBJ1-4 | - | TRBV6-2/TRBV6-3 | TRBD1 | CASSYRGTTGKEKLFF | TGTGCCAGCAGTTACAGGGGAACGACAGGGAAGGAAAAACTGTTTTTT
TRBJ1-3 | many | TRBV29-1 | - | CNPPEPSSGNTIYF | TGCAACCCTCCAGAGCCGAGCTCTGGAAACACCATATATTTT